This TCR beta chain is from a study of monozygotic twins with inflammatory bowel disease. This CDR3 region has 14 residues. Using eight separate reactions per sample, the authors generated cDNA. TCRdb reprocessed the 5' RACE reads and keeps a single row for each CDR3 protein, giving no DNA. The sample table sets out about 300,000 distinct CDR3 sequences. Remarks on this clonotype: Its antigen is unknown.

Points from the study as a whole: People with IBD had fewer clonotypes in common with others than healthy twins did, especially with disease activity. Treatment differences in immunosuppression may have added variability to the repertoires of patients.

Sequenced: blood. The clonotype was recovered from a human donor with ulcerative colitis or Crohn's disease, or a healthy co-twin of an affected twin (not recorded which). The chain combines TRBV12-3 or TRBV12-4 with TRBJ1-6; TCRdb gives TRBD1 as the D gene, but with no DNA this cannot be confirmed. CDR3 amino acids: CASSPGQGDSPLHF.